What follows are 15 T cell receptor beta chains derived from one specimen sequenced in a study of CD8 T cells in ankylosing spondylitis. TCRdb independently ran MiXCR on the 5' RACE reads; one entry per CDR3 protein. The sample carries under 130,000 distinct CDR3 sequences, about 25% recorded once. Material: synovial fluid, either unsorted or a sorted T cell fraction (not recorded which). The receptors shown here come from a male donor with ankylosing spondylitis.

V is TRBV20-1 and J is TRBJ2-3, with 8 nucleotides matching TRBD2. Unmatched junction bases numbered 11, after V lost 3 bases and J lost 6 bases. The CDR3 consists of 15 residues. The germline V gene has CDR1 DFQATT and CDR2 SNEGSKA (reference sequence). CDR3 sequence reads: CSASPREGTGDTQYF. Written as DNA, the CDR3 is TGCAGTGCTAGTCCCCGGGAGGGCACCGGGGATACGCAGTATTTT.

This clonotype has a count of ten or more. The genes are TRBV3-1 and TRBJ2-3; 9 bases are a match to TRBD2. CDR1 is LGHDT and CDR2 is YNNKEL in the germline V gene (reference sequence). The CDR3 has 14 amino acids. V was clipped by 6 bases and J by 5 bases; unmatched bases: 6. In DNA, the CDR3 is TGTGCCAGCAGTCCTATAGCGGGAGAAGATACGCAGTATTTT. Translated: CASSPIAGEDTQYF.

CDR3 residues: CASSQSFGPARPRNNEQFF. The CDR3 DNA reads as TGCGCCAGCAGTCAATCCTTCGGCCCCGCGCGGCCTCGGAACAATGAGCAGTTCTTC. The J gene is TRBJ2-1, the V gene TRBV23-1; D unresolved. Being an ORF, TRBV23-1 has a function that is uncertain. V shed 0 bases and J shed 5 bases, with 23 bases lying between them. The CDR3 is made up of 19 amino acids.

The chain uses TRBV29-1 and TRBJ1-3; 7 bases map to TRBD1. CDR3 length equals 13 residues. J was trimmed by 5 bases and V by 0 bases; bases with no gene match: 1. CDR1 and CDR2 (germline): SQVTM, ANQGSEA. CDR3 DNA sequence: TGCAGCGTTGAAGACAGGGGGAGAAACACCATATATTTT. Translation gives CSVEDRGRNTIYF. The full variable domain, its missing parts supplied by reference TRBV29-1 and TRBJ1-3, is SAVISQKPSRDICQRGTSLTIQCQVDSQVTMMFWYRQQPGQSLTLIATANQGSEATYESGFVIDKFPISRPNLTFSTLTVSNMSPEDSSIYLCSVEDRGRNTIYFGEGSWLTVV.

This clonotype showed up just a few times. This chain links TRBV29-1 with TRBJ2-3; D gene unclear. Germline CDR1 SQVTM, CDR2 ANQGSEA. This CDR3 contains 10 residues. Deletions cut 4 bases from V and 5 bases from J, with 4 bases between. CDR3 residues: CSVVIDTQYF. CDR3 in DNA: TGCAGCGTTGTAATAGATACGCAGTATTTT.

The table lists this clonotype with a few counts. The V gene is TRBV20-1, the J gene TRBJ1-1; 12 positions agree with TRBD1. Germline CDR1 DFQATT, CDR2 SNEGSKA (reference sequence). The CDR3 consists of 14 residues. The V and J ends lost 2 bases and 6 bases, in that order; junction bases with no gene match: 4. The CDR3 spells CSARRDRGHPEAFF. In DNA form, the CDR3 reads TGCAGTGCTAGAAGGGACAGGGGGCACCCTGAAGCTTTCTTT.

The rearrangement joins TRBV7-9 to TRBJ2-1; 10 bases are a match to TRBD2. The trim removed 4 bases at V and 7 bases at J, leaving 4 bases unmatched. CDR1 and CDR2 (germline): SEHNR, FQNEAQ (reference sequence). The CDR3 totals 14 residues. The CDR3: CASSSPAGGNEQFF. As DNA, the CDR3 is TGTGCCAGCAGCTCCCCAGCGGGAGGGAATGAGCAGTTCTTC.

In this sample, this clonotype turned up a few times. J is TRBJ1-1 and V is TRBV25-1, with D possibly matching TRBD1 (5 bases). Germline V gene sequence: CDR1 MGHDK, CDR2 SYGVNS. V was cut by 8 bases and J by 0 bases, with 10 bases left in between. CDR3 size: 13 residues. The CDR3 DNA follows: TGTGCCAGCCGGGAGGGGATGAACACTGAAGCTTTCTTT. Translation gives CASREGMNTEAFF.

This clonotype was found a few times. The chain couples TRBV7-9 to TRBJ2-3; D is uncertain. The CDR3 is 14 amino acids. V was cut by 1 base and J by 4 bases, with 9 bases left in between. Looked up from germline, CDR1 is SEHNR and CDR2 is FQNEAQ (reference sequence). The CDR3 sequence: CASSLGVAADTQYF. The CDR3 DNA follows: TGTGCCAGCAGCTTAGGGGTAGCCGCAGATACGCAGTATTTT.

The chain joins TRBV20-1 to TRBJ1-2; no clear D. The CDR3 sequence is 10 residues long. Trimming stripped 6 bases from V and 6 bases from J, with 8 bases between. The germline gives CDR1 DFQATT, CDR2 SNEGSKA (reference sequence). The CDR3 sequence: CSARSNGYTF. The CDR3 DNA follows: TGCAGTGCCAGAAGTAATGGCTACACCTTC.

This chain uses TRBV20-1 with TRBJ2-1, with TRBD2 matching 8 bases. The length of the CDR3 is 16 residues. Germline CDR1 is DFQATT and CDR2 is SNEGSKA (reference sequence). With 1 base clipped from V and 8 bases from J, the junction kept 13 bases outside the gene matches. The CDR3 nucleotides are TGCAGTGCTAGAGGGGTCCCCTCGCTAGCGGGCTATGAGCAGTTCTTC. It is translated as CSARGVPSLAGYEQFF.

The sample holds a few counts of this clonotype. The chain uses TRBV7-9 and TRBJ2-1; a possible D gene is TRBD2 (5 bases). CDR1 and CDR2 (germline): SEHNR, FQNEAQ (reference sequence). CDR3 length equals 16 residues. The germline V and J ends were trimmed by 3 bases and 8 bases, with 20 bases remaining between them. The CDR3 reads CASSLSGQRGFDEQFF. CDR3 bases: TGTGCCAGCAGCTTGAGCGGTCAAAGAGGATTCGATGAGCAGTTCTTC.

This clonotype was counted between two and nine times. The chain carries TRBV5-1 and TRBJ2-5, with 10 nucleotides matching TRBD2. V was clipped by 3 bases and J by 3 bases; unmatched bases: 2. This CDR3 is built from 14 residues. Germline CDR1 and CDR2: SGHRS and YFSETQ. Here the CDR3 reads CASSYGLAEETQYF. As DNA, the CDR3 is TGCGCCAGCAGCTACGGACTAGCGGAAGAGACCCAGTACTTC.

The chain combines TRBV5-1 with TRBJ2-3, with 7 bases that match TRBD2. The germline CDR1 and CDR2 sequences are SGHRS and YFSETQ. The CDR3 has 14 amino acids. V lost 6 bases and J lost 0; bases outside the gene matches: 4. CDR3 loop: CASNRGGSTDTQYF. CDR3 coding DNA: TGCGCCAGCAATAGGGGAGGGAGCACAGATACGCAGTATTTT.

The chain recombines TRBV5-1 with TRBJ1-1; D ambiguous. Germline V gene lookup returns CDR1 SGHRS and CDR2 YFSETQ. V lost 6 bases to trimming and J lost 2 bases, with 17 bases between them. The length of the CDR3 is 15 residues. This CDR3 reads CASNPQSHGNTEAFF. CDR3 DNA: TGCGCCAGCAACCCCCAATCCCATGGCAACACTGAAGCTTTCTTT.